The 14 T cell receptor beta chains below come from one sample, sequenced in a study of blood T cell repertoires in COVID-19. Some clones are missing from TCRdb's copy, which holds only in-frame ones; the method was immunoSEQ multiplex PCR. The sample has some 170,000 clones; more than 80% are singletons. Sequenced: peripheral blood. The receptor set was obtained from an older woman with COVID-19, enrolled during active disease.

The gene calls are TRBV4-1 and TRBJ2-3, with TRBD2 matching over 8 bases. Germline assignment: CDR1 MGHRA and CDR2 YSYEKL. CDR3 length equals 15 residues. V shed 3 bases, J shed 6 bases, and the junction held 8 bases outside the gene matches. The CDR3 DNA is TGCGCCAGCAGCCAGCCAGCGGGGGCCTCGGATACGCAGTATTTT. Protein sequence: CASSQPAGASDTQYF.

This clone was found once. In nucleotides, the CDR3 is TGTGCCAGCAGCTTAGCGACAGGGCCGATCTATGGCTACACCTTC. This gives the protein CASSLATGPIYGYTF. The chain carries TRBV7-2 and TRBJ1-2, with 7 positions matching TRBD1. In germline, CDR1 is SGHTA, CDR2 FQGNSA. CDR3 length equals 15 residues. The ends lost 0 bases at V and 4 bases at J; junction bases unmatched: 5.

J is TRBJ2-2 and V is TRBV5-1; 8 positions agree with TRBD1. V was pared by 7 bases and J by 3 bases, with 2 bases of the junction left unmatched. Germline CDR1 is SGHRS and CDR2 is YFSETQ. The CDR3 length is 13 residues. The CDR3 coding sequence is TGCGCCAGCTGGACAGGGTACACCGGGGAGCTGTTTTTT. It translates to CASWTGYTGELFF.

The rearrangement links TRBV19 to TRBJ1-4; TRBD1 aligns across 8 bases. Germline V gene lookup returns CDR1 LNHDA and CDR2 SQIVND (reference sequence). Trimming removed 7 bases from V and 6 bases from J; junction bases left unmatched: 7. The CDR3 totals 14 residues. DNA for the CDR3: TGTGCCAGTACCAAGGGACAGGTATATGAAAAACTGTTTTTT. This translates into CASTKGQVYEKLFF.

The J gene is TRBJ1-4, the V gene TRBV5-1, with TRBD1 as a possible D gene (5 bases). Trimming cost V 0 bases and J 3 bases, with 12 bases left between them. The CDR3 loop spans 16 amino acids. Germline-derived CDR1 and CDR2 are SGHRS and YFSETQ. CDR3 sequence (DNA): TGCGCCAGCAGCTTGGATGGGGCCATCTCTAATGAAAAACTGTTTTTT. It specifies CASSLDGAISNEKLFF.

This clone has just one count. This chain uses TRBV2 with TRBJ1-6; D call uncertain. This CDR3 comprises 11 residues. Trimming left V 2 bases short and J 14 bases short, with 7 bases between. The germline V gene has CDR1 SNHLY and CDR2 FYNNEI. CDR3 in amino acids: CASSEYVSLHF. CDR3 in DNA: TGTGCCAGCAGTGAATATGTATCCCTCCACTTT. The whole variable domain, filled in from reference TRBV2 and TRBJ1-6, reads EPEVTQTPSHQVTQMGQEVILRCVPISNHLYFYWYRQILGQKVEFLVSFYNNEISEKSEIFDDQFSVERPDGSNFTLKIRSTKLEDSAMYFCASSEYVSLHFGNGTRLTVT.

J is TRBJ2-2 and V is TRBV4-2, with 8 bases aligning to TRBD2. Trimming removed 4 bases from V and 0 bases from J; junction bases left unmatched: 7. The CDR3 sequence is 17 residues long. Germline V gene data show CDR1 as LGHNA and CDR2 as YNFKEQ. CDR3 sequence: CASSPYGTSANTGELFF. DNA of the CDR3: TGTGCCAGCAGCCCATACGGGACTAGTGCGAACACCGGGGAGCTGTTTTTT.

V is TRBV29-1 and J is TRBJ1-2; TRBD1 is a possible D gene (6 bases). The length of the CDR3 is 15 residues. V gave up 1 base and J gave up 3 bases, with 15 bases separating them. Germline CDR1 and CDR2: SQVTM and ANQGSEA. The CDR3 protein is CSVEVHRVVDYGYTF. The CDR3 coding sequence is TGCAGCGTTGAAGTTCACAGGGTTGTGGACTATGGCTACACCTTC.

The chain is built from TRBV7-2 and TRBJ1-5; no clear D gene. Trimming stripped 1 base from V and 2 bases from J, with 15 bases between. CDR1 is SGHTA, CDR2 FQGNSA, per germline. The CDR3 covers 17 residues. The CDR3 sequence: CASSLVADSYGNQPQHF. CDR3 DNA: TGTGCCAGCAGCTTAGTGGCGGATAGCTATGGCAATCAGCCCCAGCATTTT. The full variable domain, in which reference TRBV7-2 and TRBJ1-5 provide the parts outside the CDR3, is GAGVSQSPSNKVTEKGKDVELRCDPISGHTALYWYRQSLGQGLEFLIYFQGNSAPDKSGLPSDRFSAERTGGSVSTLTIQRTQQEDSAVYLCASSLVADSYGNQPQHFGDGTRLSIL.

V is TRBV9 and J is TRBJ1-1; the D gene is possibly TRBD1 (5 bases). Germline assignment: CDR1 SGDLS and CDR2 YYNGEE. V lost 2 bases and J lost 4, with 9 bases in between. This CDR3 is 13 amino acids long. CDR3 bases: TGTGCCAGCAGCGTCTCAGGGCTCACTGAAGCTTTCTTT. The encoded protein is CASSVSGLTEAFF. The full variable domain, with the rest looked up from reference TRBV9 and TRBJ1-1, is DSGVTQTPKHLITATGQRVTLRCSPRSGDLSVYWYQQSLDQGLQFLIQYYNGEERAKGNILERFSAQQFPDLHSELNLSSLELGDSALYFCASSVSGLTEAFFGQGTRLTVV.

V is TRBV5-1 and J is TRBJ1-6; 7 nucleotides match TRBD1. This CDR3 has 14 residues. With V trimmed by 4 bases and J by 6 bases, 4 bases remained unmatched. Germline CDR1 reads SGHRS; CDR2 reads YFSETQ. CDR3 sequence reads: CASSPGTANSPLHF. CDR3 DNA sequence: TGCGCCAGCAGCCCCGGGACAGCTAATTCACCCCTCCACTTT.

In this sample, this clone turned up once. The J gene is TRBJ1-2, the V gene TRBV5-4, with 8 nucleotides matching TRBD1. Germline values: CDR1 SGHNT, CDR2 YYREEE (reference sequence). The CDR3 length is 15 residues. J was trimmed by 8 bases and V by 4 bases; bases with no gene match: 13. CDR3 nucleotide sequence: TGTGCCAGCAGCGTACAGGGGGTAGCGGTAGAGGGCTACACCTTC. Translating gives CASSVQGVAVEGYTF.

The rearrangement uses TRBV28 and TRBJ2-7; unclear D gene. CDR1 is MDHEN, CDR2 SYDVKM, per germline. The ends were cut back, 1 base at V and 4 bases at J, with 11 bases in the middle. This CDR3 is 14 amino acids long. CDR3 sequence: CASSLSGGKYEQYF. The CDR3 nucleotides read TGTGCCAGCAGTTTATCGGGTGGAAAGTACGAGCAGTACTTC. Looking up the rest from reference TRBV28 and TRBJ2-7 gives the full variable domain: DVKVTQSSRYLVKRTGEKVFLECVQDMDHENMFWYRQDPGLGLRLIYFSYDVKMKEKGDIPEGYSVSREKKERFSLILESASTNQTSMYLCASSLSGGKYEQYFGPGTRLTVT.

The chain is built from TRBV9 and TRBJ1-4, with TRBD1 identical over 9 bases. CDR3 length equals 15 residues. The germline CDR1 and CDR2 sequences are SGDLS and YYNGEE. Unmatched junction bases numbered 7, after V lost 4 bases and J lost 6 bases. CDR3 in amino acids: CASSSHRDRDEKLFF. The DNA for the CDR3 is TGTGCCAGCAGCTCACACCGGGACAGGGATGAAAAACTGTTTTTT.